Below are 16 T cell receptor beta chains sequenced from a single sample in a study of blood T cell repertoires in COVID-19. Measured with immunoSEQ multiplex PCR; TCRdb has only the in-frame clones, and not every one. The profile covers about 74,000 clones, with approximately 80% appearing a single time and around 12% taken by the ten largest. The sample taken for sequencing was peripheral blood. The source is a human donor in a cohort sampled during active COVID-19.

The chain has TRBV6-5 and TRBJ1-1; D remains unclear. The CDR3 sequence is 13 residues long. Germline lookup yields CDR1 MNHEY and CDR2 SVGAGI. Trimming shortened V by 7 bases and J by 5 bases, and 14 bases separated the two germline ends. In DNA, the CDR3 is TGTGCCAGCACTCCCCGCGGGAGGACTGAAGCTTTCTTT. Its protein is CASTPRGRTEAFF.

V is TRBV9 and J is TRBJ1-5; TRBD1 matches at 7 bases. The CDR3 runs to 14 residues. CDR1 is SGDLS and CDR2 is YYNGEE in the germline V gene. V lost 4 bases and J lost 5; bases outside the gene matches: 6. The CDR3 here is CASSTQGGDQPQHF. The CDR3, as DNA: TGTGCCAGCAGCACCCAAGGGGGCGATCAGCCCCAGCATTTT.

The rearrangement uses TRBV7-9 and TRBJ2-3; D uncertain. V gave up 5 bases and J gave up 4 bases, with 16 bases separating them. CDR3 length: 15 residues. CDR1 and CDR2 from the germline V gene are SEHNR and FQNEAQ (reference sequence). DNA for the CDR3: TGTGCCAGCAGCCCCCGCGCTGTGGTGGCAGATACGCAGTATTTT. Amino acid sequence: CASSPRAVVADTQYF.

The chain uses TRBV6-1 and TRBJ2-7, with D perhaps matching TRBD1 (6 bases). This CDR3 has 16 amino acids. Trimming shortened V by 0 bases and J by 2 bases, and 14 bases separated the two germline ends. CDR1 MNHNS and CDR2 SASEGT come from the germline V gene. CDR3 region: CASSEAEGGRPYEQYF. CDR3 coding DNA: TGTGCCAGCAGTGAAGCGGAAGGGGGTCGTCCCTACGAGCAGTACTTC.

The chain's CDR3 is CASSPVGQDNYGYTF. DNA of the CDR3: TGTGCCAGCTCACCAGTCGGACAGGACAACTATGGCTACACCTTC. V gene TRBV18 combines with J gene TRBJ1-2; TRBD1 agrees at 7 bases. CDR3 length: 15 amino acids. CDR1 is KGHSH and CDR2 is LQKENI in the germline V gene. V gave up 2 bases and J gave up 2 bases; unmatched junction bases: 5.

Here the CDR3 reads CASRPQGGGQPQHF. For the CDR3, the DNA is TGTGCCAGTAGGCCACAGGGGGGTGGACAGCCCCAGCATTTT. V and J are TRBV19 and TRBJ1-5, with 8 bases aligning to TRBD1. V shed 6 bases and J 7 bases; nucleotides not matched to a gene: 8. The CDR3 contains 14 residues. CDR1 LNHDA and CDR2 SQIVND come from the germline V gene (reference sequence).

The V and J genes are TRBV7-2 and TRBJ2-4; TRBD2 might be the D (7 bases). This CDR3 comprises 19 residues. The germline V gene encodes CDR1 SGHTA and CDR2 FQGNSA. V lost 5 bases to trimming and J lost 0 bases, with 23 bases between them. The CDR3 protein is CASSNRHAGEGIAKNIQYF. In DNA form, the CDR3 reads TGTGCCAGCAGCAATAGACACGCAGGGGAGGGGATAGCCAAAAACATTCAGTACTTC.

This chain links TRBV27 with TRBJ1-2; TRBD1 is a possible D gene (5 bases). Trimming removed 6 bases from V and 6 bases from J, with 14 bases in between. The CDR3 covers 13 residues. From germline, CDR1 is MNHEY and CDR2 SMNVEV (reference sequence). The DNA for the CDR3 is TGTGCCAGCAGGAAGGGCGGGGGGAATGGCTACACCTTC. It codes for CASRKGGGNGYTF.

V and J are TRBV2 and TRBJ2-5; 8 bases map to TRBD1. This CDR3 comprises 14 residues. CDR1 and CDR2 from the germline V gene are SNHLY and FYNNEI. Losses at the gene ends were 5 bases for V and 1 base for J; bases not matched to a gene: 3. In DNA form, the CDR3 reads TGTGCCAGCAGTAGACAGGGGTTCCAAGAGACCCAGTACTTC. It codes for CASSRQGFQETQYF.

CDR3 sequence reads: CASSRLRVGNQPQHF. In DNA, the CDR3 is TGTGCCAGCAGCCGGCTCCGGGTTGGCAATCAGCCCCAGCATTTT. The chain joins TRBV7-6 to TRBJ1-5, with D unresolved. V lost 5 bases and J 2 bases, leaving 13 bases between the germline ends. CDR1 is SGHVS, CDR2 FNYEAQ, per germline. This CDR3 is 15 amino acids long. The variable domain in full, completed from reference TRBV7-6 and TRBJ1-5, reads GAGVSQSPRYKVTKRGQDVALRCDPISGHVSLYWYRQALGQGPEFLTYFNYEAQQDKSGLPNDRFSAERPEGSISTLTIQRTEQRDSAMYRCASSRLRVGNQPQHFGDGTRLSIL.

This rearrangement joins TRBV7-6 to TRBJ1-3, with 8 bases fitting TRBD1. The germline CDR1 and CDR2 sequences are SGHVS and FNYEAQ. This CDR3 region has 16 residues. V gave up 1 base and J gave up 0 bases; unmatched junction bases: 2. CDR3 sequence: CASSLVQGASGNTIYF. The CDR3 DNA follows: TGTGCCAGCAGCTTAGTTCAGGGGGCCTCTGGAAACACCATATATTTT.

The chain employs TRBV5-6 and TRBJ2-7; D gene ambiguous. The germline V gene has CDR1 SGHDT and CDR2 YYEEEE. The CDR3 runs to 15 residues. Deletions cut 0 bases from V and 2 bases from J, with 12 bases between. The CDR3 sequence: CASSLGSLFAYEQYF. The CDR3, as DNA: TGTGCCAGCAGCTTGGGGAGTCTTTTCGCCTACGAGCAGTACTTC.

The CDR3 spells CASSLTGGNPGYTF. The CDR3, as DNA: TGTGCCAGCAGTTTAACCGGGGGAAACCCTGGCTACACCTTC. V and J are TRBV6-5 and TRBJ1-2; D is possibly TRBD1 (5 bases). From germline, CDR1 is MNHEY and CDR2 SVGAGI. CDR3 length: 14 amino acids. V dropped 4 bases and J dropped 7 bases, with 16 bases sitting between them.

The rearrangement links TRBV13 to TRBJ1-1; D call uncertain. Trimming left V 0 bases short and J 2 bases short, with 10 bases between. From germline, CDR1 is PRHDT and CDR2 FYEKMQ (reference sequence). The CDR3 loop spans 15 amino acids. The DNA of the CDR3 is TGTGCCAGCAGCTTAGGCGGCAGGCCAAACACTGAAGCTTTCTTT. As protein: CASSLGGRPNTEAFF.

The V and J genes are TRBV6-5 and TRBJ2-1; no clear D. The V gene's germline CDR1 is MNHEY and CDR2 SVGAGI. The CDR3 is 15 residues long. V was clipped by 3 bases and J by 9 bases, with 18 bases between them. CDR3 amino acids: CASSYRVTHMGEQFF. In nucleotides, the CDR3 is TGTGCCAGCAGTTATCGGGTGACCCACATGGGTGAGCAGTTCTTC.

This sequence joins TRBV4-2 and TRBJ2-7; 7 bases are shared with TRBD2. The V gene end was trimmed by 0 bases and the J gene end by 1 base; junction bases not matched to a gene: 0. The germline gives CDR1 LGHNA, CDR2 YNFKEQ. The CDR3 covers 14 residues. The CDR3 here is CASSQEGGSYEQYF. The CDR3 DNA sequence: TGTGCCAGCAGCCAAGAGGGGGGGTCCTACGAGCAGTACTTC.